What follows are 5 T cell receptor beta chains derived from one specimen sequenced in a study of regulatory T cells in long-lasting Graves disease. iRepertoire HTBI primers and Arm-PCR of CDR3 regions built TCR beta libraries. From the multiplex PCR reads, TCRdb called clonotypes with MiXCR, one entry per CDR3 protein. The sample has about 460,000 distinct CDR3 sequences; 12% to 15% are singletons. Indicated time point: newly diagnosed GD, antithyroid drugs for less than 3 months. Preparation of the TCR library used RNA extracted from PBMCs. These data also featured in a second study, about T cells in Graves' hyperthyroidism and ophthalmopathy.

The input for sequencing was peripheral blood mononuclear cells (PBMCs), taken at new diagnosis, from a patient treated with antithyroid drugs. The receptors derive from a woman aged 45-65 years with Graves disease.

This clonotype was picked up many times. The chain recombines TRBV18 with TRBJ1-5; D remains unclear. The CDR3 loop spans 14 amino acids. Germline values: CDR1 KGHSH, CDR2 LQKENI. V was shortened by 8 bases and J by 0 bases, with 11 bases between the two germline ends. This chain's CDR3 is CASSLSDSNQPQHF. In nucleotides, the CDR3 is TGTGCCAGCAGCTTATCCGATAGCAATCAGCCCCAGCATTTT.

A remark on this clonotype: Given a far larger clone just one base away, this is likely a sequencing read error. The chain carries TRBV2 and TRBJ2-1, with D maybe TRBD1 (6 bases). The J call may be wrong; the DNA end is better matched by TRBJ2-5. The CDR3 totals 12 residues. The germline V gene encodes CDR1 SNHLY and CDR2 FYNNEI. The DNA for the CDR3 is TGTGCCAGCAGGAGGACAGAAGAGGCCCAGTACTTC. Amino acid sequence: CASRRTEEAQYF.

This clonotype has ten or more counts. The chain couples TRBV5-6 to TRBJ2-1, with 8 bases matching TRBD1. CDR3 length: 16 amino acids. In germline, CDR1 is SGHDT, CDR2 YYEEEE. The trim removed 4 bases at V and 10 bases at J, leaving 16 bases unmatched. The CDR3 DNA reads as TGTGCCAGCAGCATGGGACAGGCCTGGTTTATTTTCGAGCAGTTCTTC. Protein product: CASSMGQAWFIFEQFF.

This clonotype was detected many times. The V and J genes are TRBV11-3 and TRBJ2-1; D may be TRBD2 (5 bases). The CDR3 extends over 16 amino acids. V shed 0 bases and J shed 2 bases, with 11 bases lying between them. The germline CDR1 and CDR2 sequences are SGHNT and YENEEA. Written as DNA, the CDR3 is TGTGCCAGCAGCTTAGAAGGGAGAGATACCTACAATGAGCAGTTCTTC. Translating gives CASSLEGRDTYNEQFF.

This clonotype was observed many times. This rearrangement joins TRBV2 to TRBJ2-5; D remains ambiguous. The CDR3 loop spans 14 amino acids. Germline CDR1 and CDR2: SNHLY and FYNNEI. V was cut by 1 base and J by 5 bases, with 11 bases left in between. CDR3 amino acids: CASSEEAGLETQYF. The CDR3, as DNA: TGTGCCAGCAGTGAAGAGGCAGGCCTGGAGACCCAGTACTTC. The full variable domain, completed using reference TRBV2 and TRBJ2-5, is EPEVTQTPSHQVTQMGQEVILRCVPISNHLYFYWYRQILGQKVEFLVSFYNNEISEKSEIFDDQFSVERPDGSNFTLKIRSTKLEDSAMYFCASSEEAGLETQYFGPGTRLLVL.